The 5 T cell receptor beta chains below all came from one sample that was sequenced in a study of regulatory T cells in long-lasting Graves disease. Construction of TCR beta libraries relied on iRepertoire HTBI primers and on Arm-PCR targeting CDR3 regions. TCRdb ran MiXCR on the multiplex PCR reads and lists one entry per CDR3 protein. The sample yields roughly 400,000 distinct CDR3 sequences, 15% seen once. Documented time point: newly diagnosed GD, antithyroid drugs for less than 3 months. TCR sequences were obtained from RNA taken from PBMCs. Another study also made use of these data, one on T cells in Graves' hyperthyroidism and ophthalmopathy.

The sample consisted of peripheral blood mononuclear cells (PBMCs), taken at new diagnosis, from a patient treated with antithyroid drugs. These receptors were taken from a woman between 40 and 50 years old with Graves disease.

This chain links TRBV4-1 with TRBJ1-1; the D gene is possibly TRBD1 (5 bases). The CDR3 has 13 amino acids. The V gene lost 5 bases and the J gene lost 10 bases, with 17 bases spanning the gap. Germline CDR1 is MGHRA and CDR2 is YSYEKL. CDR3 in amino acids: CASSSGPGDRAFF. DNA for the CDR3: TGCGCCAGCAGCTCGGGACCGGGCGACCGAGCTTTCTTT.

This clonotype appeared many times. This chain connects TRBV10-3 to TRBJ2-4; tentatively, D is TRBD1 (6 bases). With 5 bases removed from V and 1 base from J, the gap between germline ends came to 15 bases. Germline V gene sequence: CDR1 ENHRY, CDR2 SYGVKD. This CDR3 is 16 amino acids long. The CDR3 protein is CAISQGQGLAKNIQYF. The CDR3 DNA sequence: TGTGCCATCAGTCAGGGGCAGGGGCTGGCCAAAAACATTCAGTACTTC.

This clonotype occurred a few times. The chain combines TRBV5-6 with TRBJ2-7, with D possibly TRBD2 on 6 matching bases. The germline CDR1 and CDR2 sequences are SGHDT and YYEEEE. CDR3 length: 13 residues. V was clipped by 1 base and J by 3 bases, with 8 bases between them. The CDR3, as DNA: TGTGCCAGCAGCTTGCCGGGAGACTACGAGCAGTACTTC. Protein product: CASSLPGDYEQYF.

This clonotype was counted ten times or more. The gene calls are TRBV12-3 or TRBV12-4 and TRBJ2-7; no clear D gene. The V end lost 7 bases, the J end lost 1 base, and 8 bases lay between the germline ends. The CDR3 totals 12 residues. CDR3 protein: CASKGVSYEQYF. CDR3 DNA: TGTGCCAGCAAAGGAGTTTCCTACGAGCAGTACTTC.

This clonotype was detected ten times or more. This sequence joins TRBV12-3 or TRBV12-4 and TRBJ2-2; 9 nucleotides match TRBD1. This CDR3 contains 19 residues. Trimming cost V 3 bases and J 4 bases; bases outside gene matches: 15. CDR3 sequence (DNA): TGTGCCAGCAGTTTGGAGGGGGTTACAGGGGGCCGGGGCACCGGGGAGCTGTTTTTT. Its translation: CASSLEGVTGGRGTGELFF.